The clone carrying this T cell receptor beta chain was counted between two and nine times. These data originate in a study of T cells after yellow fever vaccination. The CDR3 is 14 residues long. Germline trimming cut 6 bases from V and 3 bases from J; bases unmatched to any gene: 8. From germline, CDR1 is SQVTM and CDR2 ANQGSEA. One entry per CDR3 protein results from TCRdb running MiXCR on the 5' RACE reads. This table holds some 560,000 distinct CDR3 sequences, less than 20% found once. This material consisted of PBMCs, taken 15 days after the yellow fever booster vaccination. This TCR came from a man aged 30-40 years who received the YFV17D yellow fever vaccine. The chain employs TRBV29-1 and TRBJ2-1, with 7 bases matching TRBD2. The CDR3 loop is CSVGDSSGYNEQFF. The CDR3 region has the DNA TGCAGCGTGGGGGATTCTAGCGGCTACAATGAGCAGTTCTTC.